One and the same sample provided the 2 T cell receptor beta chains below, sequenced in a study of blood T cell repertoires in COVID-19. The protocol was immunoSEQ multiplex PCR, while the TCRdb copy is restricted to in-frame clones and leaves out a portion. The sample records about 320,000 clones, around 90% being singletons. The sequenced sample consisted of PBMCs or T cells enriched from blood (not recorded which). The receptors were gathered from a man in his sixties who had recovered from COVID-19.

The chain links TRBV7-2 to TRBJ2-1, with 9 bases aligning to TRBD1. CDR3 length: 16 residues. The germline V gene encodes CDR1 SGHTA and CDR2 FQGNSA. Losses at the gene ends were 6 bases for V and 3 bases for J; bases not matched to a gene: 9. The CDR3 reads CASRLTGGAYYNEQFF. The CDR3 DNA sequence: TGTGCCAGCAGACTTACAGGGGGCGCGTACTACAATGAGCAGTTCTTC.

This chain joins TRBV27 and TRBJ2-3, with TRBD1 matching 7 bases. The CDR3 extends over 13 amino acids. CDR1 is MNHEY, CDR2 SMNVEV, per germline (reference sequence). The V gene end was trimmed by 10 bases and the J gene end by 2 bases; junction bases not matched to a gene: 6. The CDR3 sequence is CATSDRPTDTQYF. The CDR3 coding sequence is TGTGCCACCTCGGACAGGCCCACAGATACGCAGTATTTT.